These T cell receptor beta chains were read from a single sample in a study of blood T cell repertoires in COVID-19. Libraries were prepared by immunoSEQ multiplex PCR; TCRdb keeps only in-frame clonotypes and omits some of them. Of about 66,000 clones in the sample, 82% are singletons; the top ten hold about 6.9%. What was sequenced was peripheral blood. These TCRs come from a man aged 55-75 years with acute or convalescent COVID-19. Each CDR3 is given with its conserved first and last residue. Fields, in order: D gene, J gene, clone size, V gene, CDR3 protein, CDR3 DNA. D genes are given only for firm matches. Clone size appears in some rows only: once, few, many, or a class for an expanded clone.

>TRBD1|TRBJ1-5|few|TRBV3-1/TRBV3-2
CASSQDRGVQPQHF
TGTGCCAGCAGCCAGGACAGGGGGGTTCAGCCCCAGCATTTT
>NA|TRBJ1-2|NA|TRBV2
CASSPPQGGYTF
TGTGCCAGCAGTCCACCTCAGGGTGGCTACACCTTC
>TRBD1|TRBJ1-1|NA|TRBV7-9
CASSSDRVKMIAEAFF
TGTGCCAGCAGCTCCGACAGGGTTAAAATGATTGCTGAAGCTTTCTTT
>NA|TRBJ2-7|NA|TRBV6-6
CASSYSAGRDYEQYF
TGTGCCAGCAGTTACTCCGCCGGCAGGGATTACGAGCAGTACTTC
>NA|TRBJ1-1|NA|TRBV4-1
CASSPVPNTEAFF
TGCGCCAGCAGCCCAGTCCCGAACACTGAAGCTTTCTTT
>TRBD1|TRBJ2-2|few|TRBV5-1
CASSPGQGATGELFF
TGCGCCAGCAGCCCGGGACAGGGGGCCACCGGGGAGCTGTTTTTT
>TRBD2|TRBJ2-3|NA|TRBV19
CASSIALAGGVGGDTQYF
TGTGCCAGTAGTATAGCTCTAGCGGGGGGCGTGGGCGGAGATACGCAGTATTTT
>NA|TRBJ1-1|NA|TRBV5-4
CASSRGGDTEAFF
TGTGCCAGCAGCCGAGGAGGGGACACTGAAGCTTTCTTT
>NA|TRBJ2-2|NA|TRBV29-1
CSTLDTNTGELFF
TGCAGCACCCTGGACACGAACACCGGGGAGCTGTTTTTT
>TRBD1|TRBJ1-6|NA|TRBV6-6
CASSTTRDRSSSPLHF
TGTGCCAGCAGCACTACCCGGGACAGAAGTAGTTCACCCCTCCACTTT
>NA|TRBJ1-4|NA|TRBV4-1
CASTKEGTTNEKLFF
TGCGCCAGCACAAAGGAGGGGACAACTAATGAAAAACTGTTTTTT
>NA|TRBJ1-5|NA|TRBV19
CASTHSRGGQPQHF
TGTGCCAGTACCCATTCCCGGGGAGGGCAGCCCCAGCATTTT
>TRBD1|TRBJ1-2|few|TRBV3-1/TRBV3-2
CASSQDRWGTGGNYGYTF
TGTGCCAGCAGCCAAGATCGGTGGGGAACAGGGGGTAACTATGGCTACACCTTC
>TRBD2|TRBJ2-1|NA|TRBV9
CASTPGGGLEQFF
TGTGCCAGCACCCCGGGGGGGGGACTTGAGCAGTTCTTC
>NA|TRBJ1-1|NA|TRBV18
CASSPGLNTEAFF
TGTGCCAGCTCACCAGGCCTGAACACTGAAGCTTTCTTT
>NA|TRBJ2-1|NA|TRBV2
CASLSTGFF
TGTGCCAGCCTCTCTACGGGGTTCTTC
>NA|TRBJ2-2|NA|TRBV6-2/TRBV6-3
CASSLKAANTGELFF
TGTGCCAGCAGTTTAAAGGCGGCGAACACCGGGGAGCTGTTTTTT
>TRBD1|TRBJ2-7|NA|TRBV3-1/TRBV3-2
CASSQGFGTGIYEQYF
TGTGCCAGCAGCCAAGGGTTTGGGACAGGGATCTACGAGCAGTACTTC
>TRBD1|TRBJ2-3|once|TRBV5-1
CASSGGQLIDTQYF
TGCGCCAGCAGCGGGGGACAGCTAATAGATACGCAGTATTTT
>NA|TRBJ1-1|NA|TRBV30
CASRSQSNTEAFF
TGTGCCTCGCGGTCGCAGAGTAACACTGAAGCTTTCTTT
>NA|TRBJ1-2|NA|TRBV6-2/TRBV6-3
CASSYQENYGYTF
TGTGCCAGCAGTTACCAGGAAAACTATGGCTACACCTTC
>NA|TRBJ1-1|NA|TRBV29-1
CSVTGLGDTEAFF
TGCAGCGTTACGGGACTAGGGGACACTGAAGCTTTCTTT
>NA|TRBJ1-1|few|TRBV25-1
CASSEFRANTEAFF
TGTGCCAGCAGTGAATTTAGAGCGAACACTGAAGCTTTCTTT
>NA|TRBJ1-1|NA|TRBV19
CASSIRRLMNTEAFF
TGTGCCAGTAGTATACGGCGGTTGATGAACACTGAAGCTTTCTTT
>NA|TRBJ2-3|NA|TRBV18
CASSPRGASTDTQYF
TGTGCCAGCTCACCCCGCGGCGCTAGCACAGATACGCAGTATTTT
>TRBD1|TRBJ1-4|once|TRBV2
CASRWSGGREKLFF
TGTGCCAGCAGGTGGTCAGGGGGTCGGGAAAAACTGTTTTTT
>NA|TRBJ1-1|few|TRBV19
CASSTGGFAEAFF
TGTGCCAGTAGTACAGGAGGTTTCGCTGAAGCTTTCTTT
>TRBD1|TRBJ1-1|NA|TRBV6-5
CASNRQGTSSEAFF
TGTGCCAGCAATCGACAGGGGACGTCGTCTGAAGCTTTCTTT
>NA|TRBJ1-2|NA|TRBV19
CASSRTSGMKGYTF
TGTGCCAGTAGTAGGACCTCAGGGATGAAGGGCTACACCTTC
>NA|TRBJ1-2|NA|TRBV6-2/TRBV6-3
CASSYPEGGRDYGYTF
TGTGCCAGCAGTTATCCTGAAGGGGGTCGGGACTATGGCTACACCTTC